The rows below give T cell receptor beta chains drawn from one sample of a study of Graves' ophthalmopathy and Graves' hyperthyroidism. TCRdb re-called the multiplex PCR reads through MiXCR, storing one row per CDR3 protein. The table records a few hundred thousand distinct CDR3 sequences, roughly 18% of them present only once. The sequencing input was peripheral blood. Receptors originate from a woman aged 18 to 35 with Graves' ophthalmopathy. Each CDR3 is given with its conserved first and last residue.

CDR3aa: CASSLVNRGEANEQFF
j_gene: TRBJ2-1
v_gene: TRBV7-9

CDR3aa: CATSLDGSSGNTIYF
j_gene: TRBJ1-3
v_gene: TRBV15

CDR3aa: CASSLFTAMLEQYF
j_gene: TRBJ2-7
v_gene: TRBV5-1

CDR3aa: CASKTVLQPQHF
j_gene: TRBJ1-5
v_gene: TRBV12-3/TRBV12-4

CDR3aa: CASSLGWLAKQETQYF
j_gene: TRBJ2-5
v_gene: TRBV7-6

CDR3aa: CASSQDLGTQEHF
j_gene: TRBJ1-5
v_gene: TRBV11-2

CDR3aa: CSASKDYGYTF
j_gene: TRBJ1-2
v_gene: TRBV20-1

CDR3aa: CAISGLAGVSYEQYF
j_gene: TRBJ2-7
v_gene: TRBV10-3

CDR3aa: CASSPGERALAYEQYF
j_gene: TRBJ2-7
v_gene: TRBV5-8

CDR3aa: CASSTYRGRVWSFAKNIQYF
j_gene: TRBJ2-4
v_gene: TRBV11-2

CDR3aa: CASTPVWQTETQYF
j_gene: TRBJ2-5
v_gene: TRBV28

CDR3aa: CASSPMTGRPGSGANVLTF
j_gene: TRBJ2-6
v_gene: TRBV11-2

CDR3aa: CSARRDFNQPQHF
j_gene: TRBJ1-5
v_gene: TRBV20-1

CDR3aa: CASTPAGGNTGELFF
j_gene: TRBJ2-2
v_gene: TRBV6-1

CDR3aa: CASSTGTGVYYEQYF
j_gene: TRBJ2-7
v_gene: TRBV10-2

CDR3aa: CASRSGQPQHF
j_gene: TRBJ1-5
v_gene: TRBV6-5

CDR3aa: CASSATASEQYF
j_gene: TRBJ2-7
v_gene: TRBV6-1

CDR3aa: CSAGGVGSSNYGYTF
j_gene: TRBJ1-2
v_gene: TRBV20-1

CDR3aa: CASSLTSGRRSYEQYF
j_gene: TRBJ2-7
v_gene: TRBV28

CDR3aa: CASSTLHRDHYGYTF
j_gene: TRBJ1-2
v_gene: TRBV28

CDR3aa: CASSDITGKTQYF
j_gene: TRBJ2-5
v_gene: TRBV12-3/TRBV12-4

CDR3aa: CASRSDRDRGYTIYF
j_gene: TRBJ1-3
v_gene: TRBV6-2/TRBV6-3

CDR3aa: CASSFMGARTEAFF
j_gene: TRBJ1-1
v_gene: TRBV7-2

CDR3aa: CASSQIQRNSPLHF
j_gene: TRBJ1-6
v_gene: TRBV19

CDR3aa: CASSYASRARLREQYF
j_gene: TRBJ2-7
v_gene: TRBV28

CDR3aa: CASSRGGVTEAFF
j_gene: TRBJ1-1
v_gene: TRBV13

CDR3aa: CASSEALPRDQPQHF
j_gene: TRBJ1-5
v_gene: TRBV6-1

CDR3aa: CASSLARAQAF
j_gene: TRBJ1-2
v_gene: TRBV12-3/TRBV12-4

CDR3aa: CATSLTGELFF
j_gene: TRBJ2-2
v_gene: TRBV25-1

CDR3aa: CASSSPTGENTEAFF
j_gene: TRBJ1-1
v_gene: TRBV28

CDR3aa: CASSIGRKETQYF
j_gene: TRBJ2-5
v_gene: TRBV7-7

CDR3aa: CASNSRGLNTEAFF
j_gene: TRBJ1-1
v_gene: TRBV28

CDR3aa: CASSSQTGGVYNSPLHF
j_gene: TRBJ1-6
v_gene: TRBV27

CDR3aa: CSAPGRGYNQPQHF
j_gene: TRBJ1-5
v_gene: TRBV20-1

CDR3aa: CASSQQFRDRMEETQYF
j_gene: TRBJ2-5
v_gene: TRBV14

CDR3aa: CASSPFTGPYEQYF
j_gene: TRBJ2-7
v_gene: TRBV7-2

CDR3aa: CASSAGTGRTAFF
j_gene: TRBJ1-1
v_gene: TRBV11-2

CDR3aa: CASSYPQGAYTGELFF
j_gene: TRBJ2-2
v_gene: TRBV6-5

CDR3aa: CASSLLTGSKNIQYF
j_gene: TRBJ2-4
v_gene: TRBV28

CDR3aa: CASSLMETGGGELFF
j_gene: TRBJ2-2
v_gene: TRBV28